This T cell receptor beta chain was recorded in a study of shared clonotypes between healthy human individuals (dated by TCRdb to 2018 to 2020). At the level of the whole study: Two women and three men aged 18 to 49 years were included in the cohort. For each donor, CD4 naive and CD4 memory were each run on three plates, CD8 naive on two plates, and CD8 memory on one plate. The study deeply sequenced blood TCR repertoires of about five healthy adults to estimate repertoire size and the extent of clonotype sharing between individuals. Libraries were prepared and TCR repertoires were sequenced by different laboratories using diverse techniques, in order to increase sequencing depth and limit assay-specific biases. Between about 0.85 and 9.5 billion PBMCs per donor were obtained by leukapheresis. Results and caveats for the whole study, not just this receptor: Larger estimated clonotype richness was generally found for naive subsets than for memory subsets. Incomplete sequencing was indicated by rarefaction of sorted-subset datasets, despite the large sequencing depth. Sampling was restricted to blood, and TCR repertoires in tissues likely differ from the TCR repertoires found in blood. Pairwise subsampling led to the expectation that sequencing depth would affect the degree of clonotype sharing among donors. Across a handful of donors, about 5.2% of naive CD4, roughly 3.3% of naive CD8, about 2% of memory CD4, and roughly 0.41% of memory CD8 clonotypes were shared. Because the study included a small number of donors, the genetic and exposure-history diversity represented was limited. Compared with non-shared clonotypes, the clonotypes found in all four sorted-subset donors had higher generation probabilities.

Using the deep immunoSEQ assay, multiplex PCR amplified TCR CDR3 regions from genomic DNA. For each cell subset, the extracted genomic DNA was distributed evenly across all wells of several immunoSEQ 96-well plates, and each plate served as one replicate. For sorted subsets, about 210 ng of genomic DNA, equivalent to some 30,000 T cell genomes, went into each replicate PCR. Purified libraries were measured with a Qubit 3.0 fluorometer, size-checked on a Bioanalyzer 2100, and measured again with the KAPA Library Quantification kit. A separate single-read 150-cycle Illumina NextSeq 550 flow cell was used to sequence each immunoSEQ 96-well plate. In the original analysis: Because only junctional sequences without quality scores were contained in the immunoSEQ output, filtering matching that applied to full-length reads could not be performed. Sequences were annotated with PyIR, a Python wrapper for IgBLAST v1.9, using IMGT germline references to assign V/J genes and CDR3. Reads were filtered out if the reads had weak V/J assignments (E-value above 1e-6), no CDR3, stop codons, out-of-frame junctions, or ambiguous translated residues. V3J clonotypes were defined by identical inferred V gene, J gene, and CDR3 amino acid sequence. The percentage overlap between two repertoires was calculated by dividing the number of shared unique clonotypes by the size of the smaller repertoire. RTK rarefaction, the Chao1 estimator, and Recon v2.1 estimates of unobserved clonotypes were used to assess repertoire richness. Generation probabilities for all TCRbeta clonotypes obtained by the gDNA method from a handful of donors were computed using OLGA. In TCRdb, the immuneACCESS table is reduced to in-frame sequences with V and J assigned. These tables do not hold every clone; where another copy was compared, an unresolved V gene accounts for under half, and the others remain unexplained. The V and J calls and clone size are taken from that table; D and trimming were inferred from the DNA. Here the sample has 1,500,000 or so clones; 98% occur a single time. The ten biggest clones cover approximately 0.4% of the sample.

Via the germline V gene, CDR1 is SGHAT and CDR2 FQNNGV. The junction carries 6 bases between V and J, which are trimmed by 2 bases and 8 bases respectively. The CDR3, from cysteine to phenylalanine, totals 12 residues. Just the 36-base CDR3 DNA is kept, in frame starting at base 1. Donors were healthy HIV-negative adults with no recently reported acute infections or vaccinations. Every donor was a Caucasian adult residing in Nashville, Tennessee, USA. CD4+ T cells were enriched by magnetic negative selection, after which naive cells were positively selected on CD45RA and the negative fraction was taken as the memory subset. Blood was obtained by leukapheresis, after which PBMCs were separated by Ficoll-Histopaque density gradient centrifugation and cryopreserved in liquid nitrogen vapor phase. Analytical flow cytometry was used to check the purity and quantity of every magnetically sorted T cell population. Genomic DNA was isolated from every sorted fraction and measured by UV absorbance on a Nanodrop 2000c.

As concerns this clone: This receptor's antigen is unknown. There are no base qualities to consult, and no much larger clone falls within one base.

The origin of this receptor is a man aged 30-40 years in good health. The chain is made from TRBV11-2 and TRBJ1-4, with the identity of the D gene unclear. Input material: naive CD4+ T cells sorted from blood. The cell subset or site label corresponds to: CD45RA+ positively selected. The CDR3 region has the sequence CASSLIKEKLFF. The nucleotide sequence reads TGTGCCAGCAGCTTAATAAAAGAAAAACTGTTTTTT. Beyond the CDR3, the reference TRBV11-2 and TRBJ1-4 genes provide the residues; the full variable domain reads: EAGVAQSPRYKIIEKRQSVAFWCNPISGHATLYWYQQILGQGPKLLIQFQNNGVVDDSQLPKDRFSAERLKGVDSTLKIQPAKLEDSAVYLCASSLIKEKLFFGSGTQLSVL.